Below, 24 T cell receptor beta chains from the same sample are listed, as sequenced in a study of cytomegalovirus exposure and HLA in healthy donors. Measured with immunoSEQ multiplex PCR; TCRdb has only the in-frame clones, and not every one. In the table there are around 90,000 clones, 84% of which are singletons. The sample comprised PBMCs. These receptors all come from a woman aged 18-29 years in good health and CMV-seropositive.

The CDR3 sequence is CASKGGVSYEQYF. CDR3 DNA: TGTGCCAGCAAAGGAGGGGTCTCCTACGAGCAGTACTTC. The gene calls are TRBV6-5 and TRBJ2-7, with TRBD2 as a possible D gene (6 bases). This CDR3 is 13 amino acids long. Germline loops: CDR1 MNHEY, CDR2 SVGAGI. Trimming removed 7 bases at V and 0 bases at J, with 10 bases between.

J is TRBJ2-1 and V is TRBV2; 8 positions match TRBD2. The CDR3 extends over 16 amino acids. Trimming removed 6 bases from V and 4 bases from J; junction bases left unmatched: 11. Germline V CDR1 and CDR2: SNHLY, FYNNEI. DNA for the CDR3: TGTGCCAGCAGCGAGGAGGTGCGGGGGGCGTACAATGAGCAGTTCTTC. Translated: CASSEEVRGAYNEQFF.

The chain has TRBV7-9 and TRBJ1-4; 7 bases are shared with TRBD1. The length of the CDR3 is 15 residues. Per germline, CDR1 SEHNR and CDR2 FQNEAQ (reference sequence). The J segment lost 7 bases and the V segment lost 5 bases, leaving 10 bases of the junction unmatched. CDR3 sequence: CASSPTGMIGEKLFF. In DNA form, the CDR3 reads TGTGCCAGCAGCCCGACAGGGATGATCGGTGAAAAACTGTTTTTT. The variable domain in full, with the rest retrieved from reference TRBV7-9 and TRBJ1-4, is DTGVSQNPRHKITKRGQNVTFRCDPISEHNRLYWYRQTLGQGPEFLTYFQNEAQLEKSRLLSDRFSAERPKGSFSTLEIQRTEQGDSAMYLCASSPTGMIGEKLFFGSGTQLSVL.

CDR3 sequence reads: CASSRTTGRGEAFF. The CDR3 DNA reads as TGTGCCAGCAGCCGAACGACAGGTAGAGGCGAAGCTTTCTTT. The chain combines TRBV14 with TRBJ1-1; weak D call: TRBD1 (6 bases). Germline V CDR1 and CDR2: SGHDN, FVKESK. V lost 4 bases to trimming and J lost 8 bases, with 17 bases between them. This CDR3 is 14 amino acids long. Full variable domain (outside the CDR3, taken from reference TRBV14 and TRBJ1-1): EAGVTQFPSHSVIEKGQTVTLRCDPISGHDNLYWYRRVMGKEIKFLLHFVKESKQDESGMPNNRFLAERTGGTYSTLKVQPAELEDSGVYFCASSRTTGRGEAFFGQGTRLTVV.

This clone was seen a handful of times. The chain carries TRBV10-1 and TRBJ1-1; D not resolved. The V gene lost 0 bases and the J gene lost 5 bases, with 7 bases spanning the gap. Germline assignment: CDR1 WNHNN and CDR2 SYGVQD (reference sequence). CDR3 length equals 13 residues. In DNA form, the CDR3 reads TGCGCCAGCAGTGAGTCGTCGAGAACTGAAGCTTTCTTT. Translation: CASSESSRTEAFF.

Remarks on this clone: Mismatch with germline at one junction end may stem from a read error. The V and J genes are TRBV20-1 and TRBJ2-1; possibly TRBD2 for D (5 bases). Germline V gene lookup returns CDR1 DFQATT and CDR2 SNEGSKA (reference sequence). The CDR3 runs to 11 residues. For the CDR3, the DNA is TGCAGTGCTAGCCTCGAGCGGTCCAAGCTCTTC. Amino acid sequence: CSASLERSKLF.

The chain combines TRBV12-5 with TRBJ1-2, with 7 bases that match TRBD1. With 0 bases clipped from V and 8 bases from J, the junction kept 15 bases outside the gene matches. The CDR3 spans 17 residues. CDR1 and CDR2 from the germline V gene are LGHNT and FRNRAP. The CDR3 region is CASGLVLEGAQKSGYTF. CDR3 DNA: TGTGCTAGTGGTTTGGTACTGGAGGGGGCGCAAAAGTCAGGCTACACCTTC.

The V call is TRBV27, the J call TRBJ2-7, with D possibly being TRBD2 (5 bases). The CDR3 covers 14 residues. V lost 8 bases and J lost 1, with 15 bases in between. CDR1 and CDR2 from the germline V gene are MNHEY and SMNVEV (reference sequence). The CDR3 is CASSLRGISYEQYF. In DNA form, the CDR3 reads TGTGCCAGCTCCCTCCGGGGAATTTCCTACGAGCAGTACTTC.

The chain carries TRBV7-3 and TRBJ2-3; 13 bases are shared with TRBD2. The CDR3 consists of 17 residues. V trimming: 4 bases; J trimming: 5 bases; junction bases outside the gene matches: 9. Germline V CDR1 and CDR2: SGHTA, FQGTGA. CDR3 DNA sequence: TGTGCCAGCAGCTCCTTGGGACTAGCGGGGCAGGGAGATACGCAGTATTTT. Encoded protein: CASSSLGLAGQGDTQYF.

The rearrangement links TRBV11-2 to TRBJ1-6; D perhaps matches TRBD1 (5 bases). Trimming removed 1 base from V and 8 bases from J, with 12 bases in between. The CDR3 totals 15 residues. Germline V gives CDR1 SGHAT, CDR2 FQNNGV. The chain's CDR3 is CASSLVLTDYSPLHF. For the CDR3, the DNA is TGTGCCAGCAGCTTAGTGTTGACAGACTATTCACCCCTCCACTTT. Looking up the rest from reference TRBV11-2 and TRBJ1-6 gives the full variable domain: EAGVAQSPRYKIIEKRQSVAFWCNPISGHATLYWYQQILGQGPKLLIQFQNNGVVDDSQLPKDRFSAERLKGVDSTLKIQPAKLEDSAVYLCASSLVLTDYSPLHFGNGTRLTVT.

In this sample, this clone turned up once. The chain joins TRBV7-9 to TRBJ1-5; TRBD1 aligns across 8 bases. The junction had 14 bases not matched to a gene; V was cut back by 5 bases and J by 11 bases. Germline assignment: CDR1 SEHNR and CDR2 FQNEAQ (reference sequence). CDR3 length: 15 residues. The CDR3 region has the DNA TGTGCCAGCAGCCCCTGGGACAGGTCGGTAATAGCCCAGCATTTT. The encoded protein is CASSPWDRSVIAQHF.

This clone was found once. V gene TRBV19 combines with J gene TRBJ1-2; 11 nucleotides agree with TRBD1. V lost 5 bases, J lost 8 bases, and 4 bases stayed unmatched. The V gene's germline CDR1 is LNHDA and CDR2 SQIVND (reference sequence). This CDR3 is 13 amino acids long. The CDR3 DNA sequence: TGTGCCAGTAGTGAGGACAGGGGGCCAGGCTACACCTTC. Protein sequence: CASSEDRGPGYTF.

V usage is TRBV10-3 and J usage is TRBJ2-7; D is possibly TRBD2 (6 bases). V dropped 6 bases and J dropped 3 bases, with 12 bases sitting between them. The CDR3 spans 13 residues. CDR1 and CDR2 (germline): ENHRY, SYGVKD. CDR3 in amino acids: CAIRSGGGYEQYF. The CDR3 DNA reads TGTGCCATCAGGAGTGGGGGAGGCTACGAGCAGTACTTC.

V gene TRBV30 combines with J gene TRBJ2-7, with 11 bases that match TRBD2. Per germline, CDR1 GTSNPN and CDR2 SVGIG (reference sequence). The CDR3 spans 16 residues. Trimming at V came to 0 bases and at J to 3 bases, leaving 7 bases not matched to a gene. CDR3 nucleotide sequence: TGTGCCTGGAGTGTTGGGCTAGCGGGGGGTCTCTACGAGCAGTACTTC. Its protein product is CAWSVGLAGGLYEQYF.

The V and J genes are TRBV5-1 and TRBJ1-1, with D perhaps matching TRBD1 (6 bases). This CDR3 comprises 15 residues. V shed 4 bases and J shed 3 bases, with 16 bases lying between them. Germline V gene lookup returns CDR1 SGHRS and CDR2 YFSETQ. The CDR3 spells CASSLYRDADTEAFF. The DNA of the CDR3 is TGCGCCAGCAGCCTATACAGGGACGCGGACACTGAAGCTTTCTTT.

V gene TRBV6-4 combines with J gene TRBJ1-6; a weak D match, TRBD1 (5 bases). The length of the CDR3 is 16 residues. The germline CDR1 and CDR2 sequences are MRHNA and SNTAGT. Trimming cost V 7 bases and J 7 bases, with 20 bases left between them. In DNA, the CDR3 is TGTGCCAGCACTCTCCCCTGGGGGGTCAGGAATTCACCCCTCCACTTT. Its protein is CASTLPWGVRNSPLHF.

The rearrangement links TRBV6-6 to TRBJ1-5; no clear D gene. V was trimmed by 4 bases and J by 2 bases, leaving 6 bases between them. The CDR3 runs 13 residues. CDR1 and CDR2 (germline): MNHNY, SVGAGI (reference sequence). The CDR3 bases are TGTGCCAGCAGTTCTTCTGGCAATCAGCCCCAGCATTTT. Amino acids: CASSSSGNQPQHF.

Note on this clone: This same CDR3 is encoded by further DNA sequences in the sample. The V and J genes are TRBV7-2 and TRBJ2-3; possible D gene TRBD2, 7 bases. Germline CDR1 and CDR2: SGHTA and FQGNSA. The V end was cut by 1 base, the J end by 6 bases, with 11 bases between. CDR3 length: 14 residues. The CDR3 reads CASSLVGGADTQYF. The CDR3 DNA is TGTGCCAGCAGCTTAGTGGGGGGGGCTGATACGCAGTATTTT.

This chain connects TRBV6-6 to TRBJ1-5, with 7 bases lining up with TRBD1. The CDR3 has 14 residues. V shed 2 bases and J 9 bases; nucleotides not matched to a gene: 7. Germline loops: CDR1 MNHNY, CDR2 SVGAGI (reference sequence). The CDR3 loop reads CASSYRTGGGPQHF. CDR3 bases: TGTGCCAGCAGTTACCGGACAGGTGGAGGGCCCCAGCATTTT.

V gene TRBV7-9 combines with J gene TRBJ2-1, with 11 bases that match TRBD2. The V gene end was trimmed by 5 bases and the J gene end by 0 bases; junction bases not matched to a gene: 6. Germline loops: CDR1 SEHNR, CDR2 FQNEAQ (reference sequence). CDR3 length equals 17 residues. This chain's CDR3 is CASSRPSGGSSYNEQFF. The CDR3 region has the DNA TGTGCCAGCAGCCGCCCTAGCGGGGGGAGCTCCTACAATGAGCAGTTCTTC.

CDR3: CASSLHASAVSTDTQYF. The CDR3 DNA is TGTGCCAGCAGCTTGCACGCTAGCGCGGTTAGCACAGATACGCAGTATTTT. This chain uses TRBV7-3 with TRBJ2-3, with a tentative D call TRBD2 (6 bases). Germline CDR1 and CDR2: SGHTA and FQGTGA. V was shortened by 3 bases and J by 0 bases, with 16 bases between the two germline ends. The length of the CDR3 is 17 residues.

The rearrangement links TRBV13 to TRBJ1-5, with 7 positions matching TRBD1. Germline V gives CDR1 PRHDT, CDR2 FYEKMQ (reference sequence). Unmatched junction bases numbered 9, after V lost 6 bases and J lost 4 bases. CDR3 length: 15 residues. The CDR3 spells CASSRASGGNQPQHF. The DNA of the CDR3 is TGTGCCAGCAGTCGAGCCTCAGGGGGTAATCAGCCCCAGCATTTT.

The chain couples TRBV4-2 to TRBJ1-6; D is unclear. The V end was cut by 1 base, the J end by 11 bases, with 18 bases between. This CDR3 contains 16 residues. The V gene's germline CDR1 is LGHNA and CDR2 YNFKEQ. The CDR3 region has the DNA TGTGCCAGCAGCCAAGGATATAGTCTTATGGGAGCACCCCTCCACTTT. The encoded protein is CASSQGYSLMGAPLHF.

This clone was observed a single time. The rearrangement links TRBV6-4 to TRBJ2-3; 11 bases fit TRBD2. The germline V gene has CDR1 MRHNA and CDR2 SNTAGT. This CDR3 contains 17 residues. The J segment lost 1 base and the V segment lost 4 bases, leaving 7 bases of the junction unmatched. CDR3 region: CASSAGTSGGGTDTQYF. CDR3 bases: TGTGCCAGCAGTGCTGGGACTAGCGGAGGGGGCACAGATACGCAGTATTTT.